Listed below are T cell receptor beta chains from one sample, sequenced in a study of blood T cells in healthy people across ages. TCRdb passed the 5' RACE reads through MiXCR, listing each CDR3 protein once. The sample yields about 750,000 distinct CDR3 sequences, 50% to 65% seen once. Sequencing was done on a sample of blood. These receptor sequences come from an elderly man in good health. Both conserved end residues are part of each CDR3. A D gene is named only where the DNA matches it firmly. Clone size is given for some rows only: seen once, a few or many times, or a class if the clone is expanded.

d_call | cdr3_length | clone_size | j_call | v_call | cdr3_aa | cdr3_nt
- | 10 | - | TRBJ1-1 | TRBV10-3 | CATRRSLAFF | TGTGCCACACGCAGGTCCCTCGCTTTCTTT
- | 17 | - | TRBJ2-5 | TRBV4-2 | CASSLSQGQGRAETQYF | TGTGCCAGCAGCCTTTCTCAGGGCCAGGGTCGGGCGGAGACCCAGTACTTC
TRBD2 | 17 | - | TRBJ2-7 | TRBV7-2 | CASSYLGTSGSYYEQYF | TGTGCCAGCAGCTACCTCGGGACTAGCGGGAGTTACTACGAGCAGTACTTC
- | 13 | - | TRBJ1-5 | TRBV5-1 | CASSLGENQPQHF | TGCGCCAGCAGCTTGGGAGAGAATCAGCCCCAGCATTTT
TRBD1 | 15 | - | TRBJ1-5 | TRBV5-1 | CASSFDGQDNQPQHF | TGCGCCAGCAGCTTTGACGGACAGGACAATCAGCCCCAGCATTTT
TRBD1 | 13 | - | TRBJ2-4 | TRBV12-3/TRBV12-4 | CASSLGQGNIQYF | TGTGCCAGCAGTTTGGGACAGGGAAACATTCAGTACTTC
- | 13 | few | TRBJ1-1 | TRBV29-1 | CSVAWGFETEAFF | TGCAGCGTTGCTTGGGGGTTCGAGACTGAAGCTTTCTTT
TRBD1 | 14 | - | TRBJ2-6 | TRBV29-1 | CSGEARTGEDVLTF | TGCAGCGGTGAAGCCCGGACAGGTGAGGACGTCCTGACTTTC
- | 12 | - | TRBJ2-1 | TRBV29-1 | CSVEARYNEQFF | TGCAGCGTTGAAGCGAGGTACAATGAGCAGTTCTTC
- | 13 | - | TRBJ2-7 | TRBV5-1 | CASSVSYSYEQYF | TGCGCCAGCAGCGTCAGCTACTCCTACGAGCAGTACTTC
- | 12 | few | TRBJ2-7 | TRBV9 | CASSVFDGEQYF | TGTGCCAGCAGCGTATTCGACGGCGAGCAGTACTTC
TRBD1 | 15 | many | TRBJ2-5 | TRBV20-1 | CSARDWTGVQETQYF | TGCAGTGCTAGAGATTGGACAGGGGTCCAAGAGACCCAGTACTTC
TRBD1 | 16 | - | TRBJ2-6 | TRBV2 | CASSPGGPWGANVLTF | TGTGCCAGCAGTCCAGGGGGCCCGTGGGGGGCCAACGTCCTGACTTTC
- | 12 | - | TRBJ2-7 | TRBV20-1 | CSARQPAYEQYF | TGCAGTGCGAGGCAGCCTGCCTACGAGCAGTACTTC
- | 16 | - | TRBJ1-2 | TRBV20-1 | CSARDLMAGSVGGYTF | TGCAGTGCTAGAGATCTGATGGCGGGCTCTGTCGGGGGCTACACCTTC
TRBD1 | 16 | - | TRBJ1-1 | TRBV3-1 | CASSPHDRGLNTEAFF | TGTGCCAGCAGCCCACATGACAGGGGTCTGAACACTGAAGCTTTCTTT
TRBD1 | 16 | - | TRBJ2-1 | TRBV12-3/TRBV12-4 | CASSRGGTGDYNEQFF | TGTGCCAGCAGTCGGGGCGGGACAGGGGATTACAATGAGCAGTTCTTC
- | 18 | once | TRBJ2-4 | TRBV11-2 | CASSLERATVIAKNIQYF | TGTGCCAGCAGCTTAGAACGGGCGACAGTAATAGCCAAAAACATTCAGTACTTC
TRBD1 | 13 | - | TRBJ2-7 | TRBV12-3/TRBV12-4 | CASVLTGGYEQYF | TGTGCCAGCGTCCTGACAGGGGGTTACGAGCAGTACTTC
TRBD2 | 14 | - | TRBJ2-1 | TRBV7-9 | CAILGGSLSETQFF | TGTGCCATCCTTGGCGGGAGTCTGTCAGAGACCCAGTTCTTC
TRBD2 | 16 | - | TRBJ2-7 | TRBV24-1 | CATSDPSGTLYNEQYF | TGTGCCACCAGTGACCCTAGCGGGACACTGTACAATGAGCAGTACTTC
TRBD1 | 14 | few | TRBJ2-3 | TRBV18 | CASSPDDRGRYAYF | TGTGCCAGCTCACCCGACGACAGGGGCAGATACGCGTATTTT
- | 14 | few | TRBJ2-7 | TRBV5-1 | CASSLPQSSYEQYF | TGCGCCAGCAGCTTGCCGCAGAGCTCCTACGAGCAGTACTTC
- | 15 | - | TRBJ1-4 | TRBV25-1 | CASRSAGAGAEKLFF | TGTGCCAGCAGAAGCGCAGGGGCTGGGGCCGAAAAACTGTTTTTT
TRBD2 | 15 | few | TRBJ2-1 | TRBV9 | CASSLSGTTYNEQFF | TGTGCCAGCAGCCTATCCGGGACTACCTACAATGAGCAGTTCTTC
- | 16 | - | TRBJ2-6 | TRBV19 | CASIDGSVSGANVLTF | TGTGCCAGTATCGACGGCTCCGTCTCTGGGGCCAACGTCCTGACTTTC
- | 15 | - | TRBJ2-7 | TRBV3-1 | CASSQAMPGSYEQYF | TGTGCCAGCAGCCAAGCCATGCCAGGGTCCTACGAGCAGTACTTC
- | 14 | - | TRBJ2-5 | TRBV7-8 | CASSLGLVDETQYF | TGTGCCAGCAGCTTAGGCCTAGTCGATGAGACCCAGTACTTC
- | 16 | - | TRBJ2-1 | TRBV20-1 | CSANQQRGGGYNEQFF | TGCAGTGCGAACCAGCAGCGCGGAGGGGGCTACAATGAGCAGTTTTTC
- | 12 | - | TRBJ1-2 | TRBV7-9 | CSSSLITGSYTF | TGTTCCAGCAGCCTAATAACGGGTAGCTACACCTTC
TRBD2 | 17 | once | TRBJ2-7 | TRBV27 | CASSLFQLAGVAYEQYF | TGTGCCAGCAGTTTATTTCAACTAGCGGGGGTAGCCTACGAGCAGTACTTC
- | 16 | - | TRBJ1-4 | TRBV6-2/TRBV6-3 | CASSPRGLPTNEKLFF | TGTGCCAGCAGTCCTAGGGGACTCCCAACTAATGAAAAACTGTTTTTT
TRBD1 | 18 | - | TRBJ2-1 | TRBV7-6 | CASSLRTGEGTSYNEQFF | TGTGCCAGCAGCTTAAGGACAGGGGAAGGGACGAGCTACAATGAGCAGTTCTTC
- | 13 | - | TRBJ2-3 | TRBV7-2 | CASSPGTNRYAYF | TGTGCCAGCAGCCCCGGGACGAACAGATACGCGTATTTT
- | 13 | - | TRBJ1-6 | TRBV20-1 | CSARQNYNSPLHF | TGCAGTGCTAGACAGAACTATAATTCACCCCTCCACTTT
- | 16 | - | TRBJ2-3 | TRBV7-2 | CASSLVARARTDTQYF | TGTGCCAGCAGCTTAGTTGCCCGAGCCCGCACAGATACGCAGTATTTT
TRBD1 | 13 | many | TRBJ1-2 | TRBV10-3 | CAISGTGQTGYTF | TGTGCCATCAGTGGGACAGGGCAAACCGGCTACACCTTC
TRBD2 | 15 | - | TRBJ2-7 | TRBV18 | CASSPKTSGKGEQYF | TGTGCCAGCTCACCTAAGACTAGCGGGAAGGGTGAGCAGTACTTC
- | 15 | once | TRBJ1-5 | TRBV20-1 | CSARDRHYSNQPQHF | TGCAGTGCTAGAGATCGCCATTATAGCAATCAGCCCCAGCATTTT
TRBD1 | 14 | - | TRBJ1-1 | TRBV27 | CASKRGRGNTEAFF | TGTGCCAGCAAAAGGGGGCGCGGGAACACTGAAGCTTTCTTT
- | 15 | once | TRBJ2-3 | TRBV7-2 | CASSPTARGARDAYF | TGTGCCAGCAGCCCGACGGCCCGAGGGGCCAGAGACGCGTATTTT
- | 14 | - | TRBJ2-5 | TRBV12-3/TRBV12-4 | CPSSYSGQQETQYF | TGTCCCAGCAGTTACTCCGGACAGCAAGAGACCCAGTACTTC
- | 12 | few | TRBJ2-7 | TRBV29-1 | CSGMDNSYEQYF | TGCAGCGGAATGGACAACTCCTACGAGCAGTACTTC
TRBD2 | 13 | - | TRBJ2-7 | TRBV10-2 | CASSSGTSGLQYF | TGCGCCAGCAGTTCCGGGACTAGCGGTTTGCAGTACTTC
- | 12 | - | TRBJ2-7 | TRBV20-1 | CSARGLAYEQYF | TGCAGTGCTAGGGGGCTCGCCTACGAGCAGTACTTC
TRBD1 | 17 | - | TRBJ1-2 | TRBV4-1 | CAGSQDYDRGIIYGYTF | TGCGCCGGCAGCCAAGACTACGACAGGGGGATAATTTATGGCTACACCTTC
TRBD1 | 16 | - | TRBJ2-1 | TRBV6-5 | CASSYSGTGGYNEQFF | TGTGCCAGCAGTTACAGCGGGACAGGGGGATACAATGAGCAGTTCTTC
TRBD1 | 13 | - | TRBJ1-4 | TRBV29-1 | CSAKRQGREKLFF | TGCAGCGCAAAAAGACAGGGGAGGGAAAAACTGTTTTTT
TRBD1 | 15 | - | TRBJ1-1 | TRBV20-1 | CSARAPGQGNTEAFF | TGCAGTGCTAGAGCGCCGGGACAGGGCAACACTGAAGCTTTCTTT
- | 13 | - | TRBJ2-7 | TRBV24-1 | CATSDLWGSEQYF | TGTGCCACCAGTGATTTGTGGGGATCCGAGCAGTACTTC
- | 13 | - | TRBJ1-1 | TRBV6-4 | CASKSNVLRGAFF | TGTGCCAGCAAAAGTAACGTCCTTCGGGGAGCTTTCTTT
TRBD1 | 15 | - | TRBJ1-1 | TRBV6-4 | CASSDRGRLNTEAFF | TGTGCCAGCAGTGACAGGGGGCGGCTGAACACTGAAGCTTTCTTT
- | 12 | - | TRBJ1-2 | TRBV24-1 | CATSDLRDGYTF | TGTGCCACCAGTGATTTGCGGGATGGCTACACCTTC
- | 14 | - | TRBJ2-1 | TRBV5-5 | CASSSRTANNEQFF | TGTGCCAGCAGCTCACGAACAGCTAACAATGAGCAGTTCTTC
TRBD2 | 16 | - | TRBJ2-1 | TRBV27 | CASTEIGLAGYNEQFF | TGTGCCAGCACCGAGATCGGACTAGCGGGATACAATGAGCAGTTCTTC
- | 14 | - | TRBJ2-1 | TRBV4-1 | CASSQGEDYLSQFF | TGCGCCAGCAGCCAAGGCGAGGACTACCTCTCACAGTTCTTC
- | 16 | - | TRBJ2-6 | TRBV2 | CASSESVRSGANVLTF | TGTGCCAGCAGTGAATCGGTTCGGTCTGGGGCCAACGTCCTGACTTTC
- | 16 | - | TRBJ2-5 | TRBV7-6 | CASSLVKGMARETQYF | TGTGCCAGCAGCTTAGTAAAAGGGATGGCGAGAGAGACCCAGTACTTC
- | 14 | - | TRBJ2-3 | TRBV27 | CASSLSEGNRYAYF | TGCGCCAGCAGTTTATCGGAGGGGAACAGATACGCGTATTTT
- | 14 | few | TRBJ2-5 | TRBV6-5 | CASGIGQYQETQYF | TGTGCCAGCGGGATCGGACAGTATCAAGAGACCCAGTACTTC